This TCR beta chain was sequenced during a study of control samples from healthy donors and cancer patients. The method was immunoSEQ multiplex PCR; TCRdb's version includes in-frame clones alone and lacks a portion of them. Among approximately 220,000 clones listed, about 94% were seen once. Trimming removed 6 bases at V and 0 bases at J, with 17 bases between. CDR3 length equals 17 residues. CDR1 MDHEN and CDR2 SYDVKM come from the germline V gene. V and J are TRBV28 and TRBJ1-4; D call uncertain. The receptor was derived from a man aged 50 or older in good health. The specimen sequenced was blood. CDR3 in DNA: TGTGCCAGCAGCTTAGCCCTCCCGGGGACAACTAATGAAAAACTGTTTTTT. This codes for CASSLALPGTTNEKLFF. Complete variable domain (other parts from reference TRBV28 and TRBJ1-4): DVKVTQSSRYLVKRTGEKVFLECVQDMDHENMFWYRQDPGLGLRLIYFSYDVKMKEKGDIPEGYSVSREKKERFSLILESASTNQTSMYLCASSLALPGTTNEKLFFGSGTQLSVL.